This TCR beta chain is from a study of cytomegalovirus exposure and HLA in healthy donors. Points from the study as a whole: Accurate prediction of most subjects' HLA-A and HLA-B alleles from TCR beta sequences was reported.

As concerns this clone: Its antigen is undetermined.

The primer mix had 60 Vbeta and 13 Jbeta primers. The protocol was immunoSEQ multiplex PCR, while the TCRdb copy is restricted to in-frame clones and leaves out a portion. The sample contains some 85,000 clones, over 60% of which appear only once. Trimming stripped 0 bases from V and 0 bases from J, with 3 bases between. Germline CDR1 is SGHRS and CDR2 is YFSETQ. The CDR3 is 13 residues long. The source is a young man in good health and CMV-seronegative. The chain uses TRBV5-1 and TRBJ1-1; no clear D. The sequencing input was PBMCs. The CDR3 region is CASSLELNTEAFF. CDR3 sequence (DNA): TGCGCCAGCAGCTTGGAGCTGAACACTGAAGCTTTCTTT.